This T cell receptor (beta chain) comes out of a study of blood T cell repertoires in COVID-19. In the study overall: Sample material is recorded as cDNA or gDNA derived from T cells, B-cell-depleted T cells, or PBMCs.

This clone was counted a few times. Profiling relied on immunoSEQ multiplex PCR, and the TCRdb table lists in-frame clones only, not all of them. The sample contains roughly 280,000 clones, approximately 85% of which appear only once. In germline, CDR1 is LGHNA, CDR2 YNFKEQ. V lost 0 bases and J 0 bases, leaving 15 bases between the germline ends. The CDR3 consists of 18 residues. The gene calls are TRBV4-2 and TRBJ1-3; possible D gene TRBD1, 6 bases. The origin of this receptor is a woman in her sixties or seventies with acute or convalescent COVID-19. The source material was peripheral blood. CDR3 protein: CASSQEGARIGSGNTIYF. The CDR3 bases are TGTGCCAGCAGCCAAGAGGGGGCGAGGATAGGCTCTGGAAACACCATATATTTT.